The 27 T cell receptor beta chains listed next were all sequenced from one sample in a study of T cells in Graves' hyperthyroidism and ophthalmopathy (dated by TCRdb to the late 2010s). The library was made by multiplex PCR. TCRdb shows the sequencer as Illumina HiSeq 2000. TCR beta CDR3 regions were amplified from RNA transcripts. The TCR CDR3 was subjected to a first round of RT-PCR using the HTBI primer set and the Qiagen OneStep RT-PCR kit. TCRdb trimmed public reads at Q25 via fastp, called clones via MiXCR and kept in-frame beta chains. Every CDR3 protein is listed once, alongside the most common genes and DNA of its rows. Here the sample has 650,000 to 800,000 distinct CDR3 sequences; over 40% occur a single time. The top ten clonotypes cover 7% to 7.5% of the sample. The sequencing input was peripheral blood or thyroid tissue (not recorded which). The receptors shown here come from an adult man with Graves' disease, either hyperthyroidism or ophthalmopathy (not recorded which).

This chain connects TRBV29-1 to TRBJ1-2, with a tentative D call TRBD1 (5 bases). Germline values: CDR1 SQVTM, CDR2 ANQGSEA. V was clipped by 4 bases and J by 6 bases, with 15 bases between them. CDR3 length: 13 amino acids. CDR3 DNA sequence: TGCAGCGTTGCGGGAGGACACCCAGATGGCTACACCTTC. Translating gives CSVAGGHPDGYTF.

This chain uses TRBV7-2 with TRBJ1-4, with TRBD1 identical over 8 bases. The CDR3 runs to 15 residues. The trim removed 5 bases at V and 9 bases at J, leaving 11 bases unmatched. From germline, CDR1 is SGHTA and CDR2 FQGNSA. CDR3 bases: TGTGCCAGCAGCCTTCGGTCAGGGGGCGCGAAAAAACTGTTTTTT. Its protein is CASSLRSGGAKKLFF. Filled out from reference TRBV7-2 and TRBJ1-4, the complete variable domain reads GAGVSQSPSNKVTEKGKDVELRCDPISGHTALYWYRQSLGQGLEFLIYFQGNSAPDKSGLPSDRFSAERTGGSVSTLTIQRTQQEDSAVYLCASSLRSGGAKKLFFGSGTQLSVL.

This clonotype was picked up a small number of times. The chain is built from TRBV19 and TRBJ1-2, with 8 bases fitting TRBD1. With V trimmed by 7 bases and J by 7 bases, 8 bases remained unmatched. Germline V lookup: CDR1 LNHDA, CDR2 SQIVND (reference sequence). The CDR3 runs 13 residues. Here the CDR3 reads CASIDRGLFGYTF. CDR3 coding DNA: TGTGCCAGTATTGACAGGGGTTTGTTTGGCTACACCTTC.

This clonotype came up a few times. The V call is TRBV14, the J call TRBJ1-3; no firm D call. Germline V gives CDR1 SGHDN, CDR2 FVKESK. This CDR3 has 15 residues. The V end lost 1 base, the J end lost 0 bases, and 7 bases lay between the germline ends. The CDR3 region is CASSQGGISGNTIYF. In DNA form, the CDR3 reads TGTGCCAGCAGCCAAGGCGGAATCTCTGGAAACACCATATATTTT.

This clonotype has a count of ten or more. The chain has TRBV7-2 and TRBJ1-5, with 9 bases identical to TRBD1. With 5 bases clipped from V and 1 base from J, the junction kept 3 bases outside the gene matches. CDR3 length equals 15 residues. The V gene's germline CDR1 is SGHTA and CDR2 FQGNSA. The CDR3 region is CASSDRGGSNQPQHF. The DNA of the CDR3 is TGTGCCAGCAGCGACAGGGGGGGGAGCAATCAGCCCCAGCATTTT.

This chain connects TRBV11-3 to TRBJ2-7, with 8 bases that match TRBD1. This CDR3 has 17 amino acids. Germline-derived CDR1 and CDR2 are SGHNT and YENEEA. V lost 5 bases to trimming and J lost 3 bases; unmatched junction nucleotides: 15. The DNA of the CDR3 is TGTGCCAGCAGCCAAGCCAGGGACAGGATGTTCCTCTACGAGCAGTACTTC. Protein sequence: CASSQARDRMFLYEQYF.

The J gene is TRBJ1-1, the V gene TRBV29-1, with a weak D call TRBD1 (6 bases). The CDR3 is 12 residues long. Trimming removed 6 bases from V and 6 bases from J, with 14 bases in between. CDR1 is SQVTM and CDR2 is ANQGSEA in the germline V gene. For the CDR3, the DNA is TGCAGCGTGGTAGGGGGTACCGCTGAAGCTTTCTTT. Its translation is CSVVGGTAEAFF. The full variable domain, completed using reference TRBV29-1 and TRBJ1-1, is SAVISQKPSRDICQRGTSLTIQCQVDSQVTMMFWYRQQPGQSLTLIATANQGSEATYESGFVIDKFPISRPNLTFSTLTVSNMSPEDSSIYLCSVVGGTAEAFFGQGTRLTVV.

There are a few counts of this clonotype. Sequence at one end of the junction differs from germline and may be a read error. The chain has TRBV7-9 and TRBJ1-5, with a possible D match to TRBD1 (6 bases). Germline-derived CDR1 and CDR2 are SEHNR and FQNEAQ (reference sequence). This CDR3 has 15 amino acids. Here the CDR3 DNA reads TGTGCCAGCAGCCTAGCCCGGACAGTCAATCAGCCCCAGCATTTT. Encoded protein: CASSLARTVNQPQHF.

Turning to this clonotype: At one end, the junction sequence differs from germline, possibly due to a read error. This chain joins TRBV10-3 and TRBJ1-2; the match to TRBD1 covers 7 bases. CDR1 and CDR2 (germline): ENHRY, SYGVKD. CDR3 length equals 17 residues. This CDR3 is CASSYSRRGLNQSGYTF. In DNA, the CDR3 is TGTGCCAGCAGTTACTCGAGAAGGGGGCTAAATCAGAGTGGCTACACCTTC.

CDR3 residues: CASKGYGQPQHF. In DNA, the CDR3 is TGTGCCAGCAAGGGCTACGGTCAGCCCCAGCATTTT. The chain is built from TRBV25-1 and TRBJ1-5; no firm D call. Trimming removed 7 bases at V and 6 bases at J, with 10 bases between. CDR1 and CDR2 (germline): MGHDK, SYGVNS. The CDR3 is made up of 12 amino acids.

This clonotype was detected only a few times. The chain carries TRBV2 and TRBJ1-5; D is possibly TRBD1 (5 bases). V dropped 5 bases and J dropped 0 bases, with 11 bases sitting between them. This CDR3 spans 15 amino acids. Per the germline V gene, CDR1 is SNHLY and CDR2 is FYNNEI. Here the CDR3 DNA reads TGTGCCAGCAGTTCCCTGGACACTAGCAATCAGCCCCAGCATTTT. The encoded protein is CASSSLDTSNQPQHF.

A few counts support this clonotype. This rearrangement joins TRBV29-1 to TRBJ2-2, with unresolved D. The CDR3 contains 14 residues. V lost 4 bases, J lost 0 bases, and 9 bases lay in between. The germline V gene encodes CDR1 SQVTM and CDR2 ANQGSEA. The CDR3 nucleotides are TGCAGCGTTGCGGCGGAGCCGAACACCGGGGAGCTGTTTTTT. Translated: CSVAAEPNTGELFF.

The chain uses TRBV2 and TRBJ1-2; weak D call: TRBD1 (6 bases). The germline V gene has CDR1 SNHLY and CDR2 FYNNEI. This CDR3 has 14 amino acids. The V end lost 0 bases, the J end lost 7 bases, and 12 bases lay between the germline ends. CDR3 sequence reads: CASSEAAGALGYTF. As DNA, the CDR3 is TGTGCCAGCAGTGAAGCTGCGGGGGCGCTTGGCTACACCTTC.

This clonotype was recorded many times. The V gene is TRBV15, the J gene TRBJ1-3; D is uncertain. The CDR3 runs to 13 residues. Trimming pared 9 bases from V and 4 bases from J, leaving 13 bases between. The V gene's germline CDR1 is LNHNV and CDR2 YYDKDF (reference sequence). The CDR3 DNA sequence: TGTGCCACTGAAGGATTAGAAGGAAACACCATATATTTT. It codes for CATEGLEGNTIYF.

Points on this clonotype: This may be a read error: a much more frequent sequence differs by one nucleotide. This chain uses TRBV7-6 with TRBJ2-7; 7 positions match TRBD2. V gave up 1 base and J gave up 3 bases; unmatched junction bases: 6. The germline gives CDR1 SGHVS, CDR2 FNYEAQ. The CDR3 totals 15 residues. CDR3 DNA sequence: TGTGCCAGCAGCTTAGTCTCCGGGACTAACTACGAGCAGTACTTC. Encoded protein: CASSLVSGTNYEQYF.

Regarding this clonotype: One base away lies a much larger clone, so this may be a sequencing read error. The chain is built from TRBV15 and TRBJ1-2, with 9 bases lining up with TRBD1. With 3 bases clipped from V and 7 bases from J, the junction kept 6 bases outside the gene matches. The CDR3 sequence is 14 residues long. Looked up from germline, CDR1 is LNHNV and CDR2 is YYDKDF (reference sequence). The CDR3: CATSSDRGSCGYTF. The CDR3 DNA sequence: TGTGCCACCAGCAGTGACAGGGGGAGCTGTGGCTACACCTTC. The entire variable domain, with the rest obtained from reference TRBV15 and TRBJ1-2, is as follows: DAMVIQNPRYQVTQFGKPVTLSCSQTLNHNVMYWYQQKSSQAPKLLFHYYDKDFNNEADTPDNFQSRRPNTSFCFLDIRSPGLGDTAMYLCATSSDRGSCGYTFGSGTRLTVV.

V is TRBV5-1 and J is TRBJ2-7, with TRBD2 as a possible D gene (5 bases). Germline V gives CDR1 SGHRS, CDR2 YFSETQ. CDR3 size: 15 residues. Trimming removed 0 bases from V and 4 bases from J, with 14 bases in between. This CDR3 is CASSLVGGPSYEQYF. CDR3 in DNA: TGCGCCAGCAGCTTGGTGGGCGGGCCTTCTTACGAGCAGTACTTC.

The chain links TRBV6-5 to TRBJ1-1; D not certain. V lost 7 bases, J lost 3 bases, and 12 bases lay in between. This CDR3 has 13 residues. From germline, CDR1 is MNHEY and CDR2 SVGAGI. As DNA, the CDR3 is TGTGCCAGCACCGCCCCCCCCCACACTGAAGCTTTCTTT. Protein sequence: CASTAPPHTEAFF.

This clonotype was observed at least ten times. V is TRBV7-9 and J is TRBJ2-7; D could derive from TRBD1 or TRBD2 (5 bases each). The CDR3 covers 12 residues. Deletions cut 5 bases from V and 6 bases from J, with 11 bases between. CDR1 is SEHNR and CDR2 is FQNEAQ in the germline V gene (reference sequence). The CDR3, as DNA: TGTGCCAGCAGCAGGGACGTTGGCGAGCAGTACTTC. Its translation: CASSRDVGEQYF.

CDR3 protein: CASSQVEAGATEAFF. The CDR3 DNA sequence: TGCGCCAGCAGCCAAGTAGAGGCAGGGGCCACTGAAGCTTTCTTT. The rearrangement joins TRBV4-1 to TRBJ1-1, with D possibly being TRBD1 (6 bases). V lost 1 base to trimming and J lost 4 bases, with 13 bases between them. The CDR3 is made up of 15 amino acids. From germline, CDR1 is MGHRA and CDR2 YSYEKL.

The rearrangement joins TRBV7-2 to TRBJ1-2; maybe TRBD1 (5 bases). Germline CDR1 and CDR2: SGHTA and FQGNSA. The V and J ends lost 7 bases and 3 bases respectively, with 15 bases between them. The CDR3 has 14 amino acids. The CDR3 loop reads CASTPGTEDYGYTF. The CDR3 nucleotides read TGTGCCAGCACCCCCGGGACGGAAGACTATGGCTACACCTTC.

This clonotype has more than one count but fewer than ten. The rearrangement joins TRBV14 to TRBJ2-7; 7 bases match TRBD1. The V segment lost 4 bases and the J segment 3 bases; nucleotides outside the gene matches: 9. The CDR3 covers 15 residues. CDR1 SGHDN and CDR2 FVKESK come from the germline V gene. The CDR3 loop reads CASSPRQGLVYEQYF. CDR3 bases: TGTGCCAGCAGCCCCAGACAGGGTTTAGTCTACGAGCAGTACTTC.

Ten or more counts support this clonotype. The rearrangement joins TRBV20-1 to TRBJ1-4; D call uncertain. The CDR3 spans 15 residues. V was cut by 3 bases and J by 4 bases, with 15 bases left in between. CDR1 and CDR2 (germline): DFQATT, SNEGSKA (reference sequence). The DNA for the CDR3 is TGCAGTGCTAGTACGGCTACATCGCTTAATGAAAAACTGTTTTTT. Protein: CSASTATSLNEKLFF.

This clonotype was seen a handful of times. The CDR3 loop is CATTGTPGQPQHF. CDR3 DNA: TGTGCCACGACAGGGACCCCGGGTCAGCCCCAGCATTTT. This rearrangement joins TRBV2 to TRBJ1-5, with TRBD1 matching over 7 bases. The CDR3 covers 13 residues. Trimming took 10 bases from V and 6 from J; bases not matched to a gene: 9. Germline V gene sequence: CDR1 SNHLY, CDR2 FYNNEI.

This clonotype was picked up many times. The chain combines TRBV2 with TRBJ1-6; 7 bases line up with TRBD1. Germline lookup yields CDR1 SNHLY and CDR2 FYNNEI. V lost 6 bases to trimming and J lost 4 bases; unmatched junction nucleotides: 6. The CDR3 covers 15 residues. The CDR3 loop is CASRHRDSYNSPLHF. The CDR3 bases are TGTGCCAGCAGACATCGGGACAGTTATAATTCACCCCTCCACTTT. The entire variable domain, with the rest obtained from reference TRBV2 and TRBJ1-6, is as follows: EPEVTQTPSHQVTQMGQEVILRCVPISNHLYFYWYRQILGQKVEFLVSFYNNEISEKSEIFDDQFSVERPDGSNFTLKIRSTKLEDSAMYFCASRHRDSYNSPLHFGNGTRLTVT.

The chain recombines TRBV7-2 with TRBJ2-5; 8 positions match TRBD2. In germline, CDR1 is SGHTA, CDR2 FQGNSA. The CDR3 sequence is 14 residues long. V lost 1 base to trimming and J lost 8 bases; unmatched junction nucleotides: 6. For the CDR3, the DNA is TGTGCCAGCAGCTTAGACGGGAGGGGGGGAACCCAGTACTTC. Protein sequence: CASSLDGRGGTQYF.

As for this clonotype: One end of the junction fails to match germline, which may point to a read error. The V and J genes are TRBV24-1 and TRBJ1-4; D is possibly TRBD1 (5 bases). This CDR3 is built from 9 residues. Germline CDR1 and CDR2: KGHDR and SFDVKD. CDR3 DNA: TGTGCCACCAGTGATCCAGGACATTTT. Protein sequence: CATSDPGHF.